This note documents a single TCR beta chain sequence. Its antigen remains undetermined. It has no much larger one-base neighbor in the sample; base qualities were not kept. Collaborating institutions collected whole blood in K2EDTA tubes following their own protocols. For TCRbeta analysis, collaborators shipped samples as frozen whole blood, isolated PBMCs, or DNA extracted from either of those sample types. These data belong to a study of blood T cell repertoires in COVID-19 (dated by TCRdb to between 2020 and 2021). A note on the overall study: Samples covering the acute and convalescent phases of COVID-19 were provided by collaborators in the United States, Italy and Spain. The material from the prospective study consisted of cDNA or gDNA derived from T cells, B-cell-depleted T cells, or PBMCs. Deeply sampled blood TCRbeta repertoires from subjects exposed to, actively infected with, or recovered from COVID-19 were included in the dataset. The repertoires were released in a freely available public database meant as a resource for research on the immune response to SARS-CoV-2. The samples were drawn from the first 160 participants of the ongoing ImmuneRACE study and from more than 1,000 subjects provided by 6 global collaborators. A de-identified subject ID, COVID-19 status, age in years and sex were almost always included in the sample metadata. Where HLA class I and class II types were available, the types were taken from metadata supplied by the sample provider, not from assay-based typing.

The immunoSEQ Assay, a bias-controlled multiplex PCR, was used to amplify TCRbeta CDR3 regions from genomic DNA. On the study's bioinformatics: Nucleated cell counts per sample were estimated from amplification of reference gene primers within the assay. To quantify the absolute abundance of each unique TCRbeta CDR3 rearrangement, sequence reads were collapsed and filtered. For each sample, productive Simpson clonality was calculated by taking the square root of Simpson's diversity index across productive rearrangements. This is the immuneACCESS table as TCRdb keeps it, with only in-frame sequences that have V and J called. A part of the clones is gone; compared with another copy, unresolved V genes explain less than half, and the rest is unexplained. V and J calls plus clone size are reproduced from that table; the DNA served to infer D and trimming. The table for this sample lists some 260,000 clones; roughly 90% of them were counted only once. The leading ten clones occupy over 0.55% of the sample.

Here is what the overall study found, with its caveats: The quantity of clinical and demographic metadata differed by source and by participant and was supplied without curation.

Deletion took 3 bases off V and 5 bases off J, with a span of 10 bases between the germline ends. The CDR3 has 13 amino acids, counting the end cysteine and phenylalanine. Of the read, only the CDR3 DNA is kept; its 39 bases are in frame from base 1. Based on the germline V gene, the CDR1 and CDR2 sequences are MNHNS and SASEGT. The rearrangement joined TRBV6-1 to TRBJ1-1; possibly the D gene is TRBD1, per 6 matching bases. The TCR comes from a human donor in a cohort sampled during active COVID-19. The sample was peripheral blood. The CDR3 reads as follows: CASSDRTDTEAFF. The nucleotide sequence is TGTGCCAGCAGTGACAGGACAGATACTGAAGCTTTCTTT.